This TCR beta chain came from a study of shared clonotypes between healthy human individuals. Measured with immunoSEQ multiplex PCR; TCRdb has only the in-frame clones, and not every one. The sample lists around 1,000,000 clones, approximately 80% occurring once. V trimming: 3 bases; J trimming: 7 bases; junction bases outside the gene matches: 3. Germline V gene sequence: CDR1 KGHSH, CDR2 LQKENI. This CDR3 comprises 13 residues. Sequencing was performed on memory CD4+ T cells from PBMCs. Subset of the sample: CD45RA-negative fraction. The V gene is TRBV18, the J gene TRBJ1-1; 9 bases map to TRBD1. This receptor was taken from a man between 18 and 35 years old in good health. Some clones in this sample may be carry-over from other donors' samples. The CDR3 loop is CASSPRDRVEAFF. CDR3 DNA sequence: TGTGCCAGCTCACCCCGGGACAGGGTTGAAGCTTTCTTT.